The 5 T cell receptor beta chains in this list originate from one sample, sequenced in a study of neoadjuvant nivolumab and ipilimumab in lung cancer (dated by TCRdb to between 2020 and 2021). Library creation used the immunoSEQ multiplex PCR assay. TCRdb re-hosts the immuneACCESS table, in-frame sequences only. Its copies lack some clones; in the studies checked, an unresolved V gene accounts for under half of them, and the cause for the rest is not known. Within this sample are over 8,500 clones, with 75% to 80% of them counted one time only. The ten most abundant clones make up around 7.2% of the sample. The intended sense of this specimen's time point label: at surgical resection after neoadjuvant nivolumab +/- ipilimumab. The source material was tumor tissue, sampled after neoadjuvant nivolumab, alone or with ipilimumab, at or shortly before surgery. Receptor source: an adult with non-small cell lung cancer. Some clones in this sample may be carry-over from other donors' samples.

V is TRBV5-1 and J is TRBJ2-7, with D tentatively TRBD1 (6 bases). Germline-derived CDR1 and CDR2 are SGHRS and YFSETQ. This CDR3 spans 15 amino acids. V was clipped by 4 bases and J by 4 bases, with 18 bases between them. The CDR3 DNA reads TGCGCCAGCAGCCCGACCGGGACAAAGATTTACGAGCAGTACTTC. This encodes CASSPTGTKIYEQYF.

The chain joins TRBV7-2 to TRBJ2-7, with 7 positions matching TRBD2. Per germline, CDR1 SGHTA and CDR2 FQGNSA. With 2 bases clipped from V and 5 bases from J, the junction kept 6 bases outside the gene matches. The CDR3 loop spans 14 amino acids. CDR3 sequence reads: CASSLLGTNDEQYF. CDR3 nucleotide sequence: TGTGCCAGCAGCTTACTGGGGACTAACGACGAGCAGTACTTC.

The chain links TRBV11-2 to TRBJ2-7; possible D gene TRBD2, 5 bases. The CDR3 consists of 15 residues. Germline CDR1 and CDR2: SGHAT and FQNNGV. V was clipped by 4 bases and J by 2 bases, with 15 bases between them. The CDR3 sequence: CASSYFFREPYEQYF. The CDR3 DNA follows: TGTGCCAGCAGCTACTTTTTCCGGGAACCCTACGAGCAGTACTTC.

The chain uses TRBV7-2 and TRBJ1-1; D possibly corresponds to TRBD1 (5 bases). Germline V gene sequence: CDR1 SGHTA, CDR2 FQGNSA. This CDR3 contains 15 residues. V was shortened by 5 bases and J by 4 bases, with 17 bases between the two germline ends. CDR3: CASSARGAPSTEAFF. The CDR3 DNA follows: TGTGCCAGCAGCGCCAGAGGGGCCCCGAGCACTGAAGCTTTCTTT.

V is TRBV5-4 and J is TRBJ1-6; D not certain. Germline loops: CDR1 SGHNT, CDR2 YYREEE (reference sequence). With 0 bases removed from V and 7 bases from J, the gap between germline ends came to 5 bases. The CDR3 covers 13 residues. CDR3 amino acids: CASSLDRNSPLHF. The CDR3 region has the DNA TGTGCCAGCAGCTTGGACCGGAATTCACCCCTCCACTTT.